This T cell receptor (beta chain) is from a study of a mutant IDH1 vaccine in newly diagnosed glioma. Method: immunoSEQ multiplex PCR; TCRdb's copy keeps in-frame clones and lacks some. The repertoire holds approximately 50,000 clones, with approximately 87% as singletons. CDR1 and CDR2 (germline): SGHNT, YYREEE (reference sequence). V lost 0 bases and J 4 bases, leaving 7 bases between the germline ends. The length of the CDR3 is 13 residues. Time point specified: week 35, safety follow-up. Every single dose of the vaccine, 300 ug of mutant IDH1 20-mer peptide, came with topical imiquimod. Only a few counts were recorded for this clone. Its antigen is undetermined.

The TCR sequence derives from a man in his forties with glioma. Sequencing was performed on PBMCs, taken from a glioma patient whose treatment included an IDH1 peptide vaccine. V gene TRBV5-4 combines with J gene TRBJ2-5; D ambiguous. The CDR3 nucleotides are TGTGCCAGCAGCTTGGCCCAGACAGAGACCCAGTACTTC. Residues: CASSLAQTETQYF. Complete variable domain (other parts from reference TRBV5-4 and TRBJ2-5): ETGVTQSPTHLIKTRGQQVTLRCSSQSGHNTVSWYQQALGQGPQFIFQYYREEENGRGNFPPRFSGLQFPNYSSELNVNALELDDSALYLCASSLAQTETQYFGPGTRLLVL.